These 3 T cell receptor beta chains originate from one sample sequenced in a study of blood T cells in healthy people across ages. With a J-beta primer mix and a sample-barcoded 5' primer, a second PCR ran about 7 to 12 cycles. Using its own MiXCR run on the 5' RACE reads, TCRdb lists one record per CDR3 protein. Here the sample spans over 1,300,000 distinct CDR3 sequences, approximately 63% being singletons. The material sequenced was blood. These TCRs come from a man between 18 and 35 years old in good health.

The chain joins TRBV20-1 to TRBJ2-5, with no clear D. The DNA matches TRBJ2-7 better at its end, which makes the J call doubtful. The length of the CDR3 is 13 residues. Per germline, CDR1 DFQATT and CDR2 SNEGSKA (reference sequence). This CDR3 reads CSARPTSYIEQYF. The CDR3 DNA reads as TGCAGTGCGAGACCGACCTCGTATATCGAGCAGTACTTC.

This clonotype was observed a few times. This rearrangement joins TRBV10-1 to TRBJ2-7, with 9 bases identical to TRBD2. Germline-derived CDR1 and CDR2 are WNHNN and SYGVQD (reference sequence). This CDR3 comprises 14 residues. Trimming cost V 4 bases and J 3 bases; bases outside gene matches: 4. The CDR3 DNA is TGCGCCAGCAGTGGTAGCGGGAGTAACTACGAGCAGTACTTC. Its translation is CASSGSGSNYEQYF.

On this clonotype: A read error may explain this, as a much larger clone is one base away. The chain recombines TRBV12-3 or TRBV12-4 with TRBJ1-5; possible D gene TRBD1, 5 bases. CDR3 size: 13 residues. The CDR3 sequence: CDSSLQGRQPQHF. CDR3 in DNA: TGTGACAGCAGTTTGCAGGGCAGGCAGCCCCAGCATTTT.